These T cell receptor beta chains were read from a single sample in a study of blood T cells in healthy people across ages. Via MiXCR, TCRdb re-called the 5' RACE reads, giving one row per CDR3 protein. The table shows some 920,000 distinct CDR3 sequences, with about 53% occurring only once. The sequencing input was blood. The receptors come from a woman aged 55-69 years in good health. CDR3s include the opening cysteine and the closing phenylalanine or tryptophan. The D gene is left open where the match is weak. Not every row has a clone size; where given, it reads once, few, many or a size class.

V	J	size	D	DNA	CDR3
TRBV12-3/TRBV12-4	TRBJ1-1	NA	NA	TGTGCCAGCAGTTTCCCAGCGCTAGGCACTGAAGCTTTCTTT	CASSFPALGTEAFF
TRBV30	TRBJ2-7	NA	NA	TGTGCCTGGAGTGTTGGTGGCTACGAGCAGTACTTC	CAWSVGGYEQYF
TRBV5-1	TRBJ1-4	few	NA	TGCGCCAGCAGCTTGAGAAAGTCCCTGATTGCAACTAATGAAAAACTGTTTTTT	CASSLRKSLIATNEKLFF
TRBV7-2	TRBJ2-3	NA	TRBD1	TGTGCCAGCAGCTTAGCTTTTGGGACAGCCGATAAGTATTTT	CASSLAFGTADKYF
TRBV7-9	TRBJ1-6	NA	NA	TGTGCCAGCAGCTCCCCGCCGGGGGTGAATTCACCCCTCCACTTT	CASSSPPGVNSPLHF
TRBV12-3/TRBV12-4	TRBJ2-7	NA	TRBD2	TGTGCCAGCAGTTCGGCGGGACTAGCGGACTACAATGAGCAGTACTTC	CASSSAGLADYNEQYF
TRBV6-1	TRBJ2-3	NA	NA	TGTGCCAGCAGTCGCCCTGGCCGGGACTCAGGTAGCACAGATACGCAGTATTTT	CASSRPGRDSGSTDTQYF
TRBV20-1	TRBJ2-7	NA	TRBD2	TGCAGTGCTAGGCGGGAGGGCCGGAACGAGCAGTACTTC	CSARREGRNEQYF
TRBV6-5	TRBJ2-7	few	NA	TGTGCCAGCAGTCCCAGGGGTCACGAGCAGTACTTC	CASSPRGHEQYF
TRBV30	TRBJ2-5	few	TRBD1	TGTGCCTGGAGTACAACTGGGACAGGGAGTACCCAGTACTTC	CAWSTTGTGSTQYF
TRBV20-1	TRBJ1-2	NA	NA	TGCAGTGCTACTATCTCCAGGGAGGGGTATGGCTACAACTTC	CSATISREGYGYNF
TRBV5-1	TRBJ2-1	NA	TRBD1	TGCGCCAGCAGCCTTCGTCCCGGGACAGGCGCCAGAGGGCAGTTCTTC	CASSLRPGTGARGQFF
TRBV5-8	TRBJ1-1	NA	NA	TGTGCCAGCAGCTTGGGTTGGGGGTTGAACACTGAAGCTTTCTTT	CASSLGWGLNTEAFF
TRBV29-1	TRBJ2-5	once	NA	TGCAGCGTTGACCATTTGGAAGAGACCCAGTACTTC	CSVDHLEETQYF
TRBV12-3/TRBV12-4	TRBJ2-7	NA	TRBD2	TGTGCCAGCAGAAAGAGCGGGGACTACGAGCAGTACTTC	CASRKSGDYEQYF
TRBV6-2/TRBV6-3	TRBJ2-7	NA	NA	TGTGCCAGCAGTTACTCCATCTTCTACGAGCAGTACTTC	CASSYSIFYEQYF
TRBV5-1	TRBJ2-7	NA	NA	TGCGCCAGCAGCTCTGTCCCAGGAGCCTACGAGCAGTACTTC	CASSSVPGAYEQYF
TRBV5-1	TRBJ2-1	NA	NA	TGCGCCAGCAGTACCGGGGCCAACAATGAGCAGTTCTTC	CASSTGANNEQFF
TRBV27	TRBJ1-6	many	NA	TGTGCCAGCAGCTTATTGGGGTCACCCCTCCACTTT	CASSLLGSPLHF
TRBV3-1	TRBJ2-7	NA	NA	TGTGCCAGCAGCCAATCACGACAGGGAGGTTACGAGCAGTACTTC	CASSQSRQGGYEQYF
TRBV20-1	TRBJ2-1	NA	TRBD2	TGCAGTGCAAAGACAGGACTAGCCACAAATGAGCAGTTCTTC	CSAKTGLATNEQFF
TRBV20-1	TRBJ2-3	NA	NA	TGCAGTGCTAGGGGGGGATTCTTTACAGATACGCAGTATTTT	CSARGGFFTDTQYF
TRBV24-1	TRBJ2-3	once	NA	TGTGCCGCCAGTGATTTCCCGGGAGATACGCAGTATTTT	CAASDFPGDTQYF
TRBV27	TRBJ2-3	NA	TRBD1	TGTGCCAGCAGTCAAAGGACAGGGCACTGGTATTTT	CASSQRTGHWYF
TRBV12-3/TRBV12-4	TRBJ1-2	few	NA	TGTGCCAGCAGTTTACGCCCCCAGGCCTCAGGCTACACCTTC	CASSLRPQASGYTF
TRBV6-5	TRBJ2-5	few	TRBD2	TGTGCCAGCAGGGCTCCAGCGGGGGAGCAGTACTTC	CASRAPAGEQYF
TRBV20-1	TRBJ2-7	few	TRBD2	TGCAGTGGAGGGGAGACTAGCGGAGGATACTACGAGCAGTACTTC	CSGGETSGGYYEQYF
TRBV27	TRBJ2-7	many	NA	TGTGCCAGCAGGCAGGGATTCGAGCAGTACTTC	CASRQGFEQYF